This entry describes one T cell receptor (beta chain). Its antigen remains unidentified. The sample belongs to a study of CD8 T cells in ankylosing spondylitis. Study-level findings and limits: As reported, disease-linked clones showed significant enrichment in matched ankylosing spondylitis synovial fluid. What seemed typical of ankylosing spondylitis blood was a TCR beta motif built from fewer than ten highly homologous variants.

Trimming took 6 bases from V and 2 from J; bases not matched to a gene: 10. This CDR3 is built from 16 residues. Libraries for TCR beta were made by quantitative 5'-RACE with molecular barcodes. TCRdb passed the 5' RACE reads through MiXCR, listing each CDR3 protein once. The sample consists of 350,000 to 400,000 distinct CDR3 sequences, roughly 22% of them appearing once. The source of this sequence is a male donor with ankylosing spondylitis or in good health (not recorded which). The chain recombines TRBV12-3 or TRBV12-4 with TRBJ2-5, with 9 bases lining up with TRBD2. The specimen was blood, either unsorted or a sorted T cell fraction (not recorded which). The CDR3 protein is CASRPSGGGEQETQYF. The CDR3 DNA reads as TGTGCCAGCAGGCCCTCGGGCGGGGGGGAACAAGAGACCCAGTACTTC.